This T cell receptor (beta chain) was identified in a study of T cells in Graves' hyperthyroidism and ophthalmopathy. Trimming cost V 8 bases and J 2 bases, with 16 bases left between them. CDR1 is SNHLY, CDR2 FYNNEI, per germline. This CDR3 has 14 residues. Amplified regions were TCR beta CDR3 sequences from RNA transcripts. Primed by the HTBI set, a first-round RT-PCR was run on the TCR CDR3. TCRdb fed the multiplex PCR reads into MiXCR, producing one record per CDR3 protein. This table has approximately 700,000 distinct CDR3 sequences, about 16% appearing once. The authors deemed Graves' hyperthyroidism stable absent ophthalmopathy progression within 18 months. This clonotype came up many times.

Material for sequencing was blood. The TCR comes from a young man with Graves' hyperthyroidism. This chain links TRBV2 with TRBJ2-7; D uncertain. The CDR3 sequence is CASGGMQGTYEQYF. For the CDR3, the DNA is TGTGCCAGCGGTGGTATGCAAGGGACCTACGAGCAGTACTTC.